This TCR beta chain was captured in a study of blood T cell repertoires in COVID-19. Study context: Spain, Italy and the United States supplied samples that represented acute and convalescent COVID-19. PBMCs, B-cell-depleted T cells, or T cells provided the cDNA or gDNA that made up the material.

Source study methods: Reference gene primer amplification gave estimated nucleated cell counts. The table came from immunoSEQ multiplex PCR; TCRdb's copy has only in-frame clones and leaves some out. The DNA was the basis for D and trimming; V, J and clone size are from that table. The sample has 50,000 to 65,000 clones, around 83% seen once; the top ten hold roughly 6%. Germline loops: CDR1 LNHDA, CDR2 SQIVND (reference sequence). CDR3 length: 14 residues. Trimming cost V 5 bases and J 8 bases; bases outside gene matches: 7. This TCR was sampled from a human donor in a cohort sampled during active COVID-19. The sample was peripheral blood. The rearrangement links TRBV19 to TRBJ1-4, with TRBD1 identical over 8 bases. The CDR3 protein is CASSPGTGGEKLFF. CDR3 coding DNA: TGTGCCAGTAGTCCCGGGACAGGTGGGGAAAAACTGTTTTTT.